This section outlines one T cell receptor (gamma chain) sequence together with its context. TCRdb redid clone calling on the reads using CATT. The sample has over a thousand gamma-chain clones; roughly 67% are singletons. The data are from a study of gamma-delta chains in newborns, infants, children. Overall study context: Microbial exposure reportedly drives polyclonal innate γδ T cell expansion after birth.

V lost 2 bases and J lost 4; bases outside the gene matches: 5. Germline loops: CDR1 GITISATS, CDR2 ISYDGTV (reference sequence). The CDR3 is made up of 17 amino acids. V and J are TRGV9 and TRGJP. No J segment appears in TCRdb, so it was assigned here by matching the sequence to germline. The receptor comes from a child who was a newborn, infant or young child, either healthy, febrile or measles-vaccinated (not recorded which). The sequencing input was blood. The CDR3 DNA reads TGTGCCTTGTGGGAGGGCTCACAAGAGTTGGGCAAAAAAATCAAGGTATTT. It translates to CALWEGSQELGKKIKVF.